This T cell receptor (beta chain) comes out of a study of beta chain features in type 1 diabetes. Study-wide context: Cell yields, gender and age were comparable in patients and healthy donors. Findings and caveats of the study: Type 1 diabetes patients showed fewer insertions and more deletions at VDJ junctions. A greater similarity of naive, central memory and Treg TCRB repertoires was seen among patients than among healthy donors.

This clone was seen only a few times. What it binds is not known. Expressed TCRB transcripts got sequenced, as all isolated RNA was reverse transcribed. Generated by immunoSEQ multiplex PCR, the TCRdb table keeps only in-frame clones and is missing some. The sample includes 850,000 to 900,000 clones, around a sixth of them seen just once. The germline V gene has CDR1 SGHAT and CDR2 FQNNGV. V shed 0 bases and J shed 4 bases, with 15 bases lying between them. The CDR3 contains 16 residues. Sorted populations all exceeded 95% purity. The chain uses TRBV11-2 and TRBJ1-2, with D possibly matching TRBD1 (5 bases). Input material: naive CD4+ T cells from blood. The receptor's source is a woman younger than 35 in good health. CDR3 loop: CASSLDLRGELYGYTF. The CDR3, as DNA: TGTGCCAGCAGCTTAGATCTCCGGGGCGAACTCTATGGCTACACCTTC.